These 23 T cell receptor beta chains were sequenced from one sample in a study of T cell repertoires in cytomegalovirus infection. These TCRs' antigens remain unknown. Using its own MiXCR run on the reads, TCRdb lists one record per CDR3 protein. The sample comprises approximately 990,000 distinct CDR3 sequences, 31% of which are singletons, and about an eighth rests with the top ten. The sample in question was cultured CD8+ T cells from PBMCs, obtained from culture after CMV antigen stimulation. The receptors stem from a human donor in good health (CMV status not recorded). Some clones in this sample may be carry-over from other donors' samples.

This clonotype was detected only once. This chain joins TRBV12-3 or TRBV12-4 and TRBJ2-3, with 7 bases fitting TRBD2. CDR3 length: 16 residues. V gave up 3 bases and J gave up 3 bases; unmatched junction bases: 9. The DNA for the CDR3 is TGTGCCAGCAGTTTCGGCGGGGGAAGTGAGACAGATACGCAGTATTTT. It is translated as CASSFGGGSETDTQYF.

The V call is TRBV19, the J call TRBJ2-6, with unresolved D. Per the germline V gene, CDR1 is LNHDA and CDR2 is SQIVND (reference sequence). Deletions cut 11 bases from V and 0 bases from J, with 14 bases between. The CDR3 consists of 15 residues. CDR3 sequence reads: CAGRPGYSGANVLTF. CDR3 nucleotide sequence: TGTGCCGGGCGCCCAGGCTACTCTGGGGCCAACGTCCTGACTTTC.

The sample holds a few counts of this clonotype. The chain recombines TRBV7-3 with TRBJ1-1; D not certain. The V gene lost 1 base and the J gene lost 5 bases, with 14 bases spanning the gap. Germline values: CDR1 SGHTA, CDR2 FQGTGA. The CDR3 sequence is 15 residues long. CDR3 bases: TGTGCCAGCAGCTTAATTATGCCCGGGGAGACTGAAGCTTTCTTT. Translation gives CASSLIMPGETEAFF.

The genes are TRBV12-5 and TRBJ2-2; D remains ambiguous. Trimming left V 4 bases short and J 6 bases short, with 21 bases between. From germline, CDR1 is LGHNT and CDR2 FRNRAP. The CDR3 extends over 17 amino acids. The CDR3 DNA reads as TGTGCTAGTGGTTACTTCACTTCGGACCGTGGGTCCGGGGAGCTGTTTTTT. It codes for CASGYFTSDRGSGELFF.

The chain recombines TRBV7-6 with TRBJ2-7; 7 bases fit TRBD1. CDR3 length: 15 residues. In germline, CDR1 is SGHVS, CDR2 FNYEAQ. J was trimmed by 3 bases and V by 5 bases; bases with no gene match: 10. The CDR3 spells CASSRTGTVFYEQYV. The CDR3 nucleotides are TGTGCCAGCAGCAGGACCGGGACAGTCTTCTACGAGCAGTACGTC.

This clonotype came up a few times. The V and J genes are TRBV28 and TRBJ2-1; perhaps D is TRBD1 or TRBD2 (5 bases each). V was clipped by 8 bases and J by 1 base, with 15 bases between them. The CDR3 spans 15 residues. CDR1 is MDHEN and CDR2 is SYDVKM in the germline V gene. The CDR3 spells CASHADGASYNEQFF. CDR3 DNA: TGTGCCAGCCACGCGGACGGGGCTTCCTACAATGAGCAGTTCTTC.

This chain links TRBV6-5 with TRBJ1-4; D gene uncertain. Between the trimmed V and J ends, which lost 6 bases and 0 bases, there was a span of 14 bases. This CDR3 is 16 amino acids long. The germline CDR1 and CDR2 sequences are MNHEY and SVGAGI. Here the CDR3 DNA reads TGTGCCAGCAGGGGAGGGTACCTCTCAACTAATGAAAAACTGTTTTTT. It translates to CASRGGYLSTNEKLFF.

V is TRBV28 and J is TRBJ2-7; 7 nucleotides agree with TRBD1. The germline V gene encodes CDR1 MDHEN and CDR2 SYDVKM. The trim removed 3 bases at V and 2 bases at J, leaving 4 bases unmatched. CDR3 length equals 14 residues. The CDR3 is CASSFWDSTYEQYF. In nucleotides, the CDR3 is TGTGCCAGCAGTTTTTGGGACAGTACCTACGAGCAGTACTTC. The full variable domain, in which reference TRBV28 and TRBJ2-7 provide the parts outside the CDR3, is DVKVTQSSRYLVKRTGEKVFLECVQDMDHENMFWYRQDPGLGLRLIYFSYDVKMKEKGDIPEGYSVSREKKERFSLILESASTNQTSMYLCASSFWDSTYEQYFGPGTRLTVT.

The rearrangement uses TRBV6-4 and TRBJ1-1; D is ambiguous. This CDR3 contains 15 residues. The V and J ends lost 5 bases and 4 bases respectively, with 17 bases between them. Germline CDR1 is MRHNA and CDR2 is SNTAGT. The CDR3 DNA sequence: TGTGCCAGCAGTCCCGATCGGTACAGTATCACTGAAGCTTTCTTT. It is translated as CASSPDRYSITEAFF.

This clonotype has just a few counts. This chain joins TRBV7-9 and TRBJ2-5; D not resolved. V lost 6 bases to trimming and J lost 5 bases, with 16 bases between them. The germline V gene has CDR1 SEHNR and CDR2 FQNEAQ (reference sequence). This CDR3 has 14 residues. The CDR3 here is CASRHVVSFETQYF. Written as DNA, the CDR3 is TGTGCCAGCAGACACGTCGTTAGCTTCGAGACCCAGTACTTC.

This clonotype was found many times. V and J are TRBV7-2 and TRBJ2-1; weak D call: TRBD1 (5 bases). Germline V lookup: CDR1 SGHTA, CDR2 FQGNSA. The length of the CDR3 is 15 residues. V was shortened by 5 bases and J by 0 bases, with 11 bases between the two germline ends. The CDR3 DNA is TGTGCCAGCAGCCCAGGGATCGGCTCCTACAATGAGCAGTTCTTC. It translates to CASSPGIGSYNEQFF.

This clonotype was counted between two and nine times. CDR3 region: CASSQPERGVRTGELFF. As DNA, the CDR3 is TGTGCCAGCAGCCAACCTGAGCGGGGGGTAAGGACCGGGGAGCTGTTTTTT. V usage is TRBV4-2 and J usage is TRBJ2-2; 9 nucleotides match TRBD2. With 2 bases clipped from V and 5 bases from J, the junction kept 9 bases outside the gene matches. CDR1 is LGHNA and CDR2 is YNFKEQ in the germline V gene. The CDR3 has 17 amino acids.

This clonotype was detected many times. This rearrangement joins TRBV6-5 to TRBJ1-1, with D hard to call. Germline V gene lookup returns CDR1 MNHEY and CDR2 SVGAGI. This CDR3 region has 14 residues. Trimming cost V 2 bases and J 1 base, with 8 bases left between them. In DNA form, the CDR3 reads TGTGCCAGCAGTTACGGGTACTCGAACACTGAAGCTTTCTTT. It is translated as CASSYGYSNTEAFF.

This chain uses TRBV14 with TRBJ1-2, with unresolved D. V was shortened by 3 bases and J by 0 bases, with 14 bases between the two germline ends. The CDR3 covers 16 residues. The germline V gene has CDR1 SGHDN and CDR2 FVKESK. CDR3 bases: TGTGCCAGCAGCCACGCCGCGAGGACCCCTAACTATGGCTACACCTTC. As protein: CASSHAARTPNYGYTF.

This clonotype has only a few counts. V is TRBV5-6 and J is TRBJ2-5; D unclear. In germline, CDR1 is SGHDT, CDR2 YYEEEE. There are 16 residues in the CDR3. The V end was cut by 3 bases, the J end by 5 bases, with 20 bases between. The CDR3 here is CASSSFLTDDTETQYF. DNA of the CDR3: TGTGCCAGCAGCTCATTCCTAACGGACGATACGGAGACCCAGTACTTC.

This chain uses TRBV12-3 or TRBV12-4 with TRBJ2-1; possibly TRBD1 for D (6 bases). The CDR3 totals 14 residues. With 5 bases removed from V and 8 bases from J, the gap between germline ends came to 16 bases. The CDR3 DNA sequence: TGTGCCAGCAGTATGGGCAGGGGTATGGATGAGCAGTTCTTC. Its translation: CASSMGRGMDEQFF.

The chain has TRBV12-5 and TRBJ1-1; the D is unclear. The germline V gene encodes CDR1 LGHNT and CDR2 FRNRAP. The ends were cut back, 5 bases at V and 11 bases at J, with 9 bases in the middle. The CDR3 has 10 residues. As DNA, the CDR3 is TGTGCTAGTGGTCCGACCGGGGCTTTCTTT. Encoded protein: CASGPTGAFF. Together with reference TRBV12-5 and TRBJ1-1, the CDR3 gives the full variable domain: DARVTQTPRHKVTEMGQEVTMRCQPILGHNTVFWYRQTMMQGLELLAYFRNRAPLDDSGMPKDRFSAEMPDATLATLKIQPSEPRDSAVYFCASGPTGAFFGQGTRLTVV.

This clonotype was detected many times. The chain links TRBV7-9 to TRBJ2-1, with D possibly matching TRBD2 (7 bases). V lost 4 bases and J 4 bases, leaving 17 bases between the germline ends. Germline loops: CDR1 SEHNR, CDR2 FQNEAQ (reference sequence). The length of the CDR3 is 16 residues. CDR3 DNA: TGTGCCAGCAGCTCCCCACAGGGAGGGGGGTACAATGAGCAGTTCTTC. As protein: CASSSPQGGGYNEQFF.

This clonotype has at least ten counts. This chain links TRBV12-3 or TRBV12-4 with TRBJ1-2, with 11 bases that match TRBD1. The length of the CDR3 is 16 residues. V lost 4 bases, J lost 2 bases, and 6 bases stayed unmatched. The chain's CDR3 is CASSSPDRGPNYGYTF. The CDR3 DNA sequence: TGTGCCAGCAGTTCCCCGGACAGGGGGCCGAACTATGGCTACACCTTC.

This chain uses TRBV2 with TRBJ2-1; TRBD1 agrees at 8 bases. Germline CDR1 reads SNHLY; CDR2 reads FYNNEI. V lost 7 bases, J lost 7 bases, and 15 bases stayed unmatched. The CDR3 spans 16 residues. CDR3 bases: TGTGCCAGCAAACACCTGACAGGGGAATCGGAAAATGAGCAGTTCTTC. Amino acids: CASKHLTGESENEQFF.

This clonotype was seen a few times. The gene calls are TRBV6-2 or TRBV6-3 and TRBJ2-7, with D hard to call. Trimming shortened V by 5 bases and J by 6 bases, and 11 bases separated the two germline ends. This CDR3 is built from 12 residues. Germline CDR1 and CDR2: MNHEY and SVGEGT. The DNA for the CDR3 is TGTGCCAGCAGTCCCCCTGGGATCGAGCAGTACGTC. This sequence encodes CASSPPGIEQYV.

This clonotype showed up just a few times. V is TRBV20-1 and J is TRBJ2-3, with a possible D match to TRBD1 (6 bases). Germline CDR1 and CDR2: DFQATT and SNEGSKA (reference sequence). The CDR3 runs to 15 residues. Trimming took 0 bases from V and 2 from J, leaving 12 bases between them. The DNA of the CDR3 is TGCAGTGCTAGAGAGCACAGGGATCCCACAGATACGCAGTATTTT. Translated, it gives CSAREHRDPTDTQYF.

A few counts support this clonotype. The rearrangement joins TRBV27 to TRBJ2-5; either TRBD1 or TRBD2 may fit D (6 bases each). Trimming stripped 4 bases from V and 2 bases from J, with 14 bases between. The CDR3 has 15 residues. Germline CDR1 and CDR2: MNHEY and SMNVEV (reference sequence). DNA of the CDR3: TGTGCCAGCAGTTCTAACAGGGACTTTCAAGAGACCCAGTACTTC. Translation: CASSSNRDFQETQYF.